The 3 T cell receptor beta chains reported below all come from one sample, sequenced in a study of Graves' ophthalmopathy and Graves' hyperthyroidism (dated 2018 in TCRdb). Sequencing was performed on an Illumina HiSeq 2000. TCR beta CDR3 regions were amplified from RNA transcripts for repertoire sequencing. The first round of RT-PCR was done with HTBI primers and the Qiagen OneStep RT-PCR kit, and was followed by a second round of multiplex PCR, then size selection and purification. In TCRdb, the public reads were trimmed at Q25 with fastp and aligned with MiXCR, with productive beta chains retained. Every entry covers one CDR3 protein and lists the most common genes and DNA from its rows. Counted in this sample were 400,000 to 450,000 distinct CDR3 sequences; 20% to 25% of them appeared once. Together, the top ten hold 2.5% to 3.5% of the sample. Specimen: peripheral blood. These receptors were taken from a woman aged 18-29 years with stable Graves' hyperthyroidism. Donor details come from another sample of the same person, matched by shared clones.

The chain combines TRBV2 with TRBJ1-1; the match to TRBD1 covers 7 bases. This CDR3 has 11 residues. After removal of 7 bases from V and 6 bases from J, the junction contained 2 bases not matched to a gene. Germline V CDR1 and CDR2: SNHLY, FYNNEI. CDR3: CASKTGAEAFF. Here the CDR3 DNA reads TGTGCCAGCAAAACAGGGGCTGAAGCTTTCTTT.

This chain uses TRBV6-5 with TRBJ1-2; D is perhaps TRBD1 (5 bases). CDR1 is MNHEY and CDR2 is SVGAGI in the germline V gene. This CDR3 comprises 17 residues. The germline V and J ends were trimmed by 0 bases and 2 bases, with 16 bases remaining between them. CDR3 loop: CASSYSFARGENYGYTF. DNA of the CDR3: TGTGCCAGCAGTTACTCTTTCGCAAGGGGCGAGAACTATGGCTACACCTTC.

This clonotype turned up a few times. The chain combines TRBV12-3 or TRBV12-4 with TRBJ2-5; D may correspond to TRBD1 or TRBD2 (5 bases each). Trimming stripped 3 bases from V and 5 bases from J, with 13 bases between. The CDR3 loop spans 14 amino acids. CDR3 amino acids: CASSFTRAGETQYF. CDR3 nucleotide sequence: TGTGCCAGCAGTTTCACGAGGGCAGGGGAGACCCAGTACTTC.